The following is a T cell receptor (beta chain) sequence with its context. These data come from a study of sequential checkpoint blockade in melanoma. The CDR3 spans 14 residues. The ends lost 5 bases at V and 9 bases at J; junction bases unmatched: 6. The V gene's germline CDR1 is MNHGY and CDR2 SAAAGT. TCRdb's copy holds only in-frame clones and misses some; the assay was immunoSEQ multiplex PCR. The table has around 35,000 clones, roughly 32% seen once. Treatment meaning: randomized to nivolumab then ipilimumab (arm A) or the reverse (arm B). The rearrangement joins TRBV6-8 to TRBJ2-1; 11 bases are shared with TRBD2. The receptor was isolated from a human donor with melanoma. The source material was tumor tissue (inferred from file names), sampled from a patient given nivolumab and ipilimumab in sequence. The CDR3 sequence is CASSVAGGPGEQFF. CDR3 nucleotide sequence: TGTGCCAGCAGTGTAGCGGGAGGGCCTGGTGAGCAGTTCTTC.